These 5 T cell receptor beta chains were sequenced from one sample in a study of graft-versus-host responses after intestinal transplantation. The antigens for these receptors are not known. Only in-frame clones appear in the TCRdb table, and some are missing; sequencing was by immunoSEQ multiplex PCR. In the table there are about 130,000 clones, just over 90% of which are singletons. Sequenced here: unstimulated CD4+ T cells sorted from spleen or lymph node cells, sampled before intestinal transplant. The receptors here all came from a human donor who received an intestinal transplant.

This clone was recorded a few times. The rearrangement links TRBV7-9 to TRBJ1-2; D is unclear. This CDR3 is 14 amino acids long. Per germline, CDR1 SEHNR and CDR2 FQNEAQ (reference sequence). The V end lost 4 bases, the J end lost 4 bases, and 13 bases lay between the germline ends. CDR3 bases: TGTGCCAGCAGCTCACTTACGGGGATCTATGGCTACACCTTC. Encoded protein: CASSSLTGIYGYTF.

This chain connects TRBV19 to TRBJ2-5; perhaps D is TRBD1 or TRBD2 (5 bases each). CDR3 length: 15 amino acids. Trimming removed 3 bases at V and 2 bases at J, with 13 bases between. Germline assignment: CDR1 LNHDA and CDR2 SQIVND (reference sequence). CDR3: CASSMGTAIQETQYF. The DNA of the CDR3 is TGTGCCAGTAGTATGGGGACGGCTATTCAAGAGACCCAGTACTTC. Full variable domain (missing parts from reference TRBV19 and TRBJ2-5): DGGITQSPKYLFRKEGQNVTLSCEQNLNHDAMYWYRQDPGQGLRLIYYSQIVNDFQKGDIAEGYSVSREKKESFPLTVTSAQKNPTAFYLCASSMGTAIQETQYFGPGTRLLVL.

As DNA, the CDR3 is TGCGCCGGGGGGGACAGGCGGGCCGATGAGCAGTTCTTC. Translation: CAGGDRRADEQFF. The chain uses TRBV10-2 and TRBJ2-1, with a tentative D call TRBD1 (8 bases). Per the germline V gene, CDR1 is WSHSY and CDR2 is SAAADI. V dropped 11 bases and J dropped 8 bases, with 19 bases sitting between them. This CDR3 comprises 13 residues.

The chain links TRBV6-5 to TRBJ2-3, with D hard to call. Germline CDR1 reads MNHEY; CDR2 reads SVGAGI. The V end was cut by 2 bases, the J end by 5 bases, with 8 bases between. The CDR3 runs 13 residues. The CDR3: CASSYSHRDTQYF. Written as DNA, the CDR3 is TGTGCCAGCAGTTACAGTCACAGAGATACGCAGTATTTT.

CDR3 loop: CASGTPLHF. The CDR3 DNA reads as TGTGCCAGCGGGACACCCCTCCACTTT. This chain connects TRBV7-9 to TRBJ1-6; no reliable D call. This CDR3 is 9 amino acids long. CDR1 is SEHNR, CDR2 FQNEAQ, per germline (reference sequence). V lost 8 bases and J 11 bases, leaving 4 bases between the germline ends.